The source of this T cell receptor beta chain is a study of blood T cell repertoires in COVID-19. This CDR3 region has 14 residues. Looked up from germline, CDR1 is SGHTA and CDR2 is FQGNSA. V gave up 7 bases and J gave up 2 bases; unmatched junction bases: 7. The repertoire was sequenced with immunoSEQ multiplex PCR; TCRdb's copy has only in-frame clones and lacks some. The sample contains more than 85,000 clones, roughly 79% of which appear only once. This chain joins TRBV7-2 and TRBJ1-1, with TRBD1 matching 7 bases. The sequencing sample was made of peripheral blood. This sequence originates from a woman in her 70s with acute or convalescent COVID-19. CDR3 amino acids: CASTPQGTNTEAFF. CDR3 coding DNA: TGTGCCAGCACCCCACAGGGGACTAACACTGAAGCTTTCTTT.